The present T cell receptor (beta chain) was sequenced within a study of T cell changes during pregnancy in multiple sclerosis. The CDR3 sequence is 15 residues long. In germline, CDR1 is SNHLY, CDR2 FYNNEI. Trimming removed 1 base from V and 0 bases from J, with 7 bases in between. Repertoires were generated with immunoSEQ multiplex PCR, while TCRdb's copy carries only in-frame clones and drops some. The sample carries 45,000 to 65,000 clones, about nine tenths recorded once. The source is a female donor with multiple sclerosis, enrolled in a pregnancy study. This chain joins TRBV2 and TRBJ2-1, with D perhaps TRBD2 (5 bases). Sample: CD4+ T cells from peripheral blood mononuclear cells, taken in the second trimester of pregnancy. Written as DNA, the CDR3 is TGTGCCAGCAGTGAAGACCGGGGCTCCTACAATGAGCAGTTCTTC. Translating gives CASSEDRGSYNEQFF.